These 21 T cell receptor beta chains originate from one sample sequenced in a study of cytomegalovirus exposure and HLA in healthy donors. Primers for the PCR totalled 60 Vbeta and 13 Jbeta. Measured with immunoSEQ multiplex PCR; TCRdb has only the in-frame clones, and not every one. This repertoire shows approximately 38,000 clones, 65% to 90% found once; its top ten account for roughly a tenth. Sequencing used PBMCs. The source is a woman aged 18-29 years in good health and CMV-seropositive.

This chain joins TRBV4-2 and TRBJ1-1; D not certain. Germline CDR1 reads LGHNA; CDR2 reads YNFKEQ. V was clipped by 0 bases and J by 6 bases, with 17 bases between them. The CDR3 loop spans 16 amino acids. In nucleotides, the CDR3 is TGTGCCAGCAGCCAAGATGGCGACGGCGGGTCTGCTGAAGCTTTCTTT. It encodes CASSQDGDGGSAEAFF.

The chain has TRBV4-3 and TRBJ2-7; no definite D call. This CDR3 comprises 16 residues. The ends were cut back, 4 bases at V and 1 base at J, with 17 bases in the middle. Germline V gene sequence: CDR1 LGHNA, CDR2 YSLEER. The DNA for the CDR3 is TGCGCCAGCAGCCCGGATCCCGGAACTATATCCTACGAGCAGTACTTC. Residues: CASSPDPGTISYEQYF.

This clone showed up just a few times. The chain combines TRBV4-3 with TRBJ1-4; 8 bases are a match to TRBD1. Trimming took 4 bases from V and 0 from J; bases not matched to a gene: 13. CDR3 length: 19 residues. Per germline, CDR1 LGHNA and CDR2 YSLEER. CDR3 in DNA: TGCGCCAGCAGCCTTACAGGGGGGAGGGGCTCGGCAACTAATGAAAAACTGTTTTTT. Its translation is CASSLTGGRGSATNEKLFF.

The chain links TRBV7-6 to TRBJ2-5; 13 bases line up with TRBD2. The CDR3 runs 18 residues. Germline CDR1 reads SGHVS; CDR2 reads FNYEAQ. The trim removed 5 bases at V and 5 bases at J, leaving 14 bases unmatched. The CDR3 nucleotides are TGTGCCAGCAGCCCGGACCGACTAGCGGGGGGCCGGGGGGAGACCCAGTACTTC. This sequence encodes CASSPDRLAGGRGETQYF. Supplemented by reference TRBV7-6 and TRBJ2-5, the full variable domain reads GAGVSQSPRYKVTKRGQDVALRCDPISGHVSLYWYRQALGQGPEFLTYFNYEAQQDKSGLPNDRFSAERPEGSISTLTIQRTEQRDSAMYRCASSPDRLAGGRGETQYFGPGTRLLVL.

In DNA form, the CDR3 reads TGTGCCAGTGGAGCGGGAGGTGGCACAGATACGCAGTATTTT. This gives the protein CASGAGGGTDTQYF. This chain joins TRBV19 and TRBJ2-3, with 9 bases identical to TRBD2. The V gene's germline CDR1 is LNHDA and CDR2 SQIVND (reference sequence). This CDR3 comprises 14 residues. The J segment lost 1 base and the V segment lost 8 bases, leaving 4 bases of the junction unmatched.

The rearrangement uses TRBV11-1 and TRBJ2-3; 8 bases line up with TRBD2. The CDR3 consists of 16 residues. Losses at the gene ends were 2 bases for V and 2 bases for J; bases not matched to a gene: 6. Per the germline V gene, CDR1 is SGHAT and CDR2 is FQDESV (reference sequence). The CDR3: CASSLSRGRSTDTQYF. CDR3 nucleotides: TGTGCCAGCAGCTTATCTCGCGGGAGGTCCACAGATACGCAGTATTTT.

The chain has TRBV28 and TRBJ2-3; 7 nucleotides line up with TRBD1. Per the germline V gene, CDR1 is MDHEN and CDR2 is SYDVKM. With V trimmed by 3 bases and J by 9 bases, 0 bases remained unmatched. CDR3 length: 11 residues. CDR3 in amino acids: CASSLGQTQYF. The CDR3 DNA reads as TGTGCCAGCAGTTTGGGACAGACGCAGTATTTT.

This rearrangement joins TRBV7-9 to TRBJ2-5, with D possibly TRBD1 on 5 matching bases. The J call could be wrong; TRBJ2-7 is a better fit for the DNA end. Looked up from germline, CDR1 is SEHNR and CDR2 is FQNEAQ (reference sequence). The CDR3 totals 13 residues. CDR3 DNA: TGTGCCAGCAGCTTAGTTACAGGCTACGAGCAGTACTTC. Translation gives CASSLVTGYEQYF.

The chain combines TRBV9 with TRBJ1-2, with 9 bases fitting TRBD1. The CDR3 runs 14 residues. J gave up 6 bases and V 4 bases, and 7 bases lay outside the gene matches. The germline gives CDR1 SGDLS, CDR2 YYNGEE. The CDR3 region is CASSPGTGRDGYTF. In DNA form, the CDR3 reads TGTGCCAGCAGCCCCGGGACAGGGAGGGATGGCTACACCTTC.

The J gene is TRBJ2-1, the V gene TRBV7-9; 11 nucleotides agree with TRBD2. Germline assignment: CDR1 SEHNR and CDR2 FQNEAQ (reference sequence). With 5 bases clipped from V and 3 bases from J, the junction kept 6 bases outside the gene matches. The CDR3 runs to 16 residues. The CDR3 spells CASSETGLADYNEQFF. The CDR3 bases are TGTGCCAGCAGCGAGACGGGACTAGCGGACTACAATGAGCAGTTCTTC. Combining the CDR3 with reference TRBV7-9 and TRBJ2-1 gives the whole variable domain DTGVSQNPRHKITKRGQNVTFRCDPISEHNRLYWYRQTLGQGPEFLTYFQNEAQLEKSRLLSDRFSAERPKGSFSTLEIQRTEQGDSAMYLCASSETGLADYNEQFFGPGTRLTVL.

The CDR3 here is CASSQEIQGGQGPDTQYF. The CDR3, as DNA: TGTGCCAGCAGCCAAGAGATTCAGGGAGGACAGGGGCCAGATACGCAGTATTTT. The gene calls are TRBV4-2 and TRBJ2-3; TRBD1 matches at 9 bases. Unmatched junction bases numbered 11, after V lost 0 bases and J lost 4 bases. The CDR3 has 18 residues. CDR1 is LGHNA and CDR2 is YNFKEQ in the germline V gene.

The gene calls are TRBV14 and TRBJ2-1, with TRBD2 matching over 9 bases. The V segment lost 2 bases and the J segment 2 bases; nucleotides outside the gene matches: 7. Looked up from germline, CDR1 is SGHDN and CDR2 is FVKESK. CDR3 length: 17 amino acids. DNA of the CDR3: TGTGCCAGCAGCCAATCGGTAGGCGGGAGGGCCTACAATGAGCAGTTCTTC. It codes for CASSQSVGGRAYNEQFF.

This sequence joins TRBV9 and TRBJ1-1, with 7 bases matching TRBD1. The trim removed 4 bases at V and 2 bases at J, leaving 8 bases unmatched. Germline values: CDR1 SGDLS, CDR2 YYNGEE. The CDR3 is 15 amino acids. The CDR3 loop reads CASSPTTGINTEAFF. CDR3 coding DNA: TGTGCCAGCAGCCCCACGACAGGGATCAACACTGAAGCTTTCTTT.

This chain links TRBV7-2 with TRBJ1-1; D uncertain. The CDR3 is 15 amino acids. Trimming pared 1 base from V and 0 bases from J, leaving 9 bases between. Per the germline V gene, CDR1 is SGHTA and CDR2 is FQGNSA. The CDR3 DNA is TGTGCCAGCAGCTTAGTCGCGGGGATGAACACTGAAGCTTTCTTT. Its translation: CASSLVAGMNTEAFF.

CDR3 coding DNA: TGCGCCAGCAGCCAAGAGATCCGGTCGGGCTATGGCTACACCTTC. It yields the protein CASSQEIRSGYGYTF. The V call is TRBV4-3, the J call TRBJ1-2; D ambiguous. From germline, CDR1 is LGHNA and CDR2 YSLEER. The V end was cut by 0 bases, the J end by 4 bases, with 12 bases between. This CDR3 has 15 residues.

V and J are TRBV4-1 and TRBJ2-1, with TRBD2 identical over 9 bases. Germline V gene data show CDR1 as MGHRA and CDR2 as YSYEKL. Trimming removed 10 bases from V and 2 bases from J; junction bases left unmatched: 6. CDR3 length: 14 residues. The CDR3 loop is CATATSGTYNEQFF. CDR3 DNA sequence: TGCGCCACCGCGACTAGCGGTACCTACAATGAGCAGTTCTTC.

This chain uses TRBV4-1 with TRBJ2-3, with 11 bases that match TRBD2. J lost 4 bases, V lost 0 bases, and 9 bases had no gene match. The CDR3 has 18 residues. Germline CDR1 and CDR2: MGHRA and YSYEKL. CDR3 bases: TGCGCCAGCAGCCAAGAATCTCTACTAGCGGGAGCCCCAGATACGCAGTATTTT. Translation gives CASSQESLLAGAPDTQYF.

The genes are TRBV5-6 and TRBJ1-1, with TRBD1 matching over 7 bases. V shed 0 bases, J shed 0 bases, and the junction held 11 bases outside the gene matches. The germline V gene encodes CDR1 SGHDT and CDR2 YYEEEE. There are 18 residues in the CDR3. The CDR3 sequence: CASSLGAFGTVMNTEAFF. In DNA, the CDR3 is TGTGCCAGCAGCTTGGGAGCATTCGGGACAGTCATGAACACTGAAGCTTTCTTT.

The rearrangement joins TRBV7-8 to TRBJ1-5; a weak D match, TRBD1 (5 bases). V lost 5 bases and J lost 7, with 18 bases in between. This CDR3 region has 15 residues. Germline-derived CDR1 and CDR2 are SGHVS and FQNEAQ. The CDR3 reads CASSPGRGLGQPQHF. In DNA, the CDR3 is TGTGCCAGCAGCCCCGGAAGGGGCTTGGGGCAGCCCCAGCATTTT.

The CDR3 protein is CASSLVRQERETQYF. CDR3 nucleotide sequence: TGTGCCAGCAGCTTAGTTCGACAGGAAAGAGAGACCCAGTACTTC. The chain combines TRBV7-2 with TRBJ2-5; D is possibly TRBD1 (6 bases). The germline CDR1 and CDR2 sequences are SGHTA and FQGNSA. The CDR3 sequence is 15 residues long. Trimming pared 1 base from V and 4 bases from J, leaving 13 bases between.

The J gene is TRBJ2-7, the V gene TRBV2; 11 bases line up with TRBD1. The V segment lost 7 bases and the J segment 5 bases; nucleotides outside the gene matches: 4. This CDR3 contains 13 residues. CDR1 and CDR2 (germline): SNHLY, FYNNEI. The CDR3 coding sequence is TGTGCCAGCACGGGACAGGGGGTCCACGAGCAGTACTTC. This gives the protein CASTGQGVHEQYF.